This TCR beta chain is drawn from a study of T-cell reconstitution after alpha-beta-depleted transplantation in children. Whole-study results and caveats: Approximately two months post-transplant, alpha-beta T cells reportedly originated from several hundred expanded graft clones. Day-60 TCRbeta diversity that was high in some patients was derived from surviving recipient T cells and thymic progenitors.

Unique molecular identifiers tagged the TCRbeta library. TCRdb reanalysed the PCR reads using MiXCR and keeps one entry per CDR3 protein. The profile shows about 540,000 distinct CDR3 sequences, 25% to 30% of them singletons. This clonotype showed up just a few times. Its specificity is not known. This CDR3 has 14 amino acids. V was clipped by 5 bases and J by 7 bases; unmatched bases: 7. CDR1 and CDR2 (germline): MDHEN, SYDVKM. The sequence was collected from a boy less than two years old with Wiskott-Aldrich syndrome, due to receive a stem cell transplant. This sequence joins TRBV28 and TRBJ2-7; 11 positions agree with TRBD1. Sequenced here: PBMCs, sampled before TCRalphabeta/CD19-depleted stem cell transplant. CDR3 amino acids: CASSVDRGLGEQYF. The CDR3 nucleotides are TGTGCCAGCAGTGTGGACAGGGGGCTAGGGGAGCAGTACTTC.